This TCR beta chain was sequenced for a study of blood T cell repertoires in COVID-19. Study at large: The analysed material was cDNA or gDNA that came from T cells, B-cell-depleted T cells, or PBMCs.

How the authors handled the data: Amplifying reference gene primers gave estimates of nucleated cell counts. Repertoires were generated with immunoSEQ multiplex PCR, while TCRdb's copy carries only in-frame clones and drops some. For V, J and clone size, that table is used; D and trimming come from the DNA. The table includes 30,000 to 40,000 clones, around 90% detected once. Per germline, CDR1 SGDLS and CDR2 YYNGEE. The CDR3 consists of 15 residues. Trimming shortened V by 0 bases and J by 3 bases, and 13 bases separated the two germline ends. This chain joins TRBV9 and TRBJ2-7, with a weak D call TRBD2 (5 bases). This clonotype was obtained from a man aged 65 to 85 with acute or convalescent COVID-19. Input material: peripheral blood. CDR3 bases: TGTGCCAGCAGCGTAGGTCCACTAGACATCTACGAGCAGTACTTC. This codes for CASSVGPLDIYEQYF. The whole variable domain, filled in from reference TRBV9 and TRBJ2-7, reads DSGVTQTPKHLITATGQRVTLRCSPRSGDLSVYWYQQSLDQGLQFLIQYYNGEERAKGNILERFSAQQFPDLHSELNLSSLELGDSALYFCASSVGPLDIYEQYFGPGTRLTVT.